The clone carrying this T cell receptor (beta chain) was recorded a few times. Its specificity is unknown. Looked up from germline, CDR1 is DFQATT and CDR2 is SNEGSKA (reference sequence). There are 13 residues in the CDR3. With 3 bases clipped from V and 6 bases from J, the junction kept 5 bases outside the gene matches. The source of the sample is a study of response to subunit inactivated influenza vaccine. Study conclusions and caveats: Authors suggested few new T cells are recruited by each seasonal influenza vaccination.

MiXCR, run by TCRdb on the RT-PCR reads, gives a single entry per CDR3 protein. The sample consists of hundreds of thousands of distinct CDR3 sequences, 9% to 15% of them appearing once. The chain uses TRBV20-1 and TRBJ1-5; 7 bases agree with TRBD1. The receptor's source is a man in his fifties or sixties who received an inactivated influenza vaccine. Sequenced here: non-naive T cells sorted from PBMCs, sampled less than 15 days before vaccination. This chain's CDR3 is CSARAGGGQPQHF. The CDR3 bases are TGCAGTGCTAGGGCAGGGGGTGGTCAGCCCCAGCATTTT.